The rows below give T cell receptor beta chains drawn from one sample of a study of T cell responses to AZD1222 COVID-19 vaccine. Assay used: immunoSEQ multiplex PCR; TCRdb lists only in-frame clones, some missing. The sample shows about 70,000 clones, just over 90% of them seen only once. The sample consisted of peripheral blood, taken 28 days after the second AZD1222 dose. The source of these receptors is an adult who received the AZD1222 COVID-19 vaccine. Both conserved end residues are part of each CDR3. The D gene is left open where the match is weak. For some rows the clone size is stated as once, few or many, or as a class when expanded; others skip it.

j_call v_call clone_size d_call cdr3_length cdr3_aa cdr3_nt
TRBJ2-7 TRBV7-9 . . 14 CASSLQGRSYEQYF TGTGCCAGCAGCTTACAGGGACGGAGCTACGAGCAGTACTTC
TRBJ2-3 TRBV27 . TRBD1 14 CASSRTGYTDTQYF TGTGCCAGCAGTCGGACAGGGTACACAGATACGCAGTATTTT
TRBJ1-5 TRBV7-2 . TRBD1 14 CASSAGQGQQPQHF TGTGCCAGCAGCGCGGGACAGGGGCAGCAGCCCCAGCATTTT
TRBJ1-4 TRBV6-2/TRBV6-3 . . 14 CASSGSGTGEKLFF TGTGCCAGCAGTGGATCAGGGACGGGTGAAAAACTGTTTTTT
TRBJ1-2 TRBV11-2 . . 15 CASSLVPRRNYGYTF TGTGCCAGCAGCTTAGTTCCCAGGAGAAACTATGGCTACACCTTC
TRBJ1-1 TRBV12-3/TRBV12-4 . . 13 CASTSTVNTEAFF TGTGCCAGCACCTCGACAGTGAACACTGAAGCTTTCTTT
TRBJ2-3 TRBV12-3/TRBV12-4 . . 13 CASRTPGGDTQYF TGTGCCAGCAGAACGCCCGGAGGAGATACGCAGTATTTT
TRBJ2-5 TRBV5-4 . TRBD2 15 CASILTSGSVETQYF TGTGCCAGCATCCTGACTAGCGGGAGTGTAGAGACCCAGTACTTC
TRBJ2-2 TRBV11-2 . . 14 CASRGGANTGELFF TGTGCCAGCCGTGGAGGGGCGAACACCGGGGAGCTGTTTTTT
TRBJ1-4 TRBV5-8 once TRBD1 14 CASNQGDRNEKLFF TGTGCCAGCAACCAAGGGGACAGGAATGAAAAACTGTTTTTT
TRBJ2-2 TRBV2 . . 13 CASSEEGSGELFF TGTGCCAGCAGTGAAGAGGGTTCCGGGGAGCTGTTTTTT
TRBJ1-1 TRBV7-9 . . 14 CASSLVGEVRGTFF TGTGCCAGCAGCTTAGTGGGGGAAGTTCGTGGTACTTTCTTT
TRBJ2-7 TRBV11-1 . TRBD2 14 CASSFYGRPYEQYF TGTGCCAGCAGCTTTTACGGGAGGCCCTACGAGCAGTACTTC
TRBJ2-2 TRBV9 . TRBD1 14 CASSVTGDTGELFF TGTGCCAGCAGCGTAACAGGGGACACCGGGGAGCTGTTTTTT
TRBJ2-3 TRBV6-5 . TRBD2 16 CASSSLAGVYTDTQYF TGTGCCAGCAGTTCACTAGCGGGGGTATACACAGATACGCAGTATTTT
TRBJ2-1 TRBV11-3 . . 13 CASSVGEYNEQFF TGTGCCAGCAGCGTGGGGGAATACAATGAGCAGTTCTTC
TRBJ1-2 TRBV7-6 . TRBD1 15 CASGGAGGSDYGYTF TGTGCCAGCGGCGGAGCAGGGGGATCCGACTATGGCTACACCTTC
TRBJ2-7 TRBV7-2 few . 11 CASSLSYEQYF TGTGCCAGCAGCTTGTCCTACGAGCAGTACTTC
TRBJ1-2 TRBV20-1 . . 16 CSASTPGERANYGYTF TGCAGTGCTAGTACGCCAGGGGAAAGAGCTAACTATGGCTACACCTTC
TRBJ2-1 TRBV18 . . 13 CASSPPSENEQFF TGTGCCAGCTCACCACCGAGTGAAAATGAGCAGTTCTTC
TRBJ2-6 TRBV28 . . 16 CASSKRLISGANVLTF TGTGCCAGCAGTAAAAGACTGATCTCTGGGGCCAACGTCCTGACTTTC
TRBJ2-2 TRBV6-5 . TRBD1 14 CASRVDRATGELFF TGTGCCAGCAGAGTAGACAGGGCCACCGGGGAGCTGTTTTTT
TRBJ1-1 TRBV5-1 . . 13 CASSLHLDTEAFF TGCGCCAGCAGCTTGCATCTGGACACTGAAGCTTTCTTT
TRBJ1-2 TRBV6-5 . . 13 CASTLQGDYGYTF TGTGCCAGCACCCTACAGGGCGACTATGGCTACACCTTC
TRBJ2-7 TRBV12-3/TRBV12-4 . . 13 CASRATTSYEQYF TGTGCCAGCAGGGCAACTACCTCCTACGAGCAGTACTTC
TRBJ1-2 TRBV10-3 . . 16 CAISDQAAASNYGYTF TGTGCCATCAGTGACCAGGCGGCAGCCTCTAACTATGGCTACACCTTC
TRBJ2-7 TRBV7-2 . TRBD1 14 CASSLGTGWYEQYF TGTGCCAGCAGCTTAGGGACAGGGTGGTACGAGCAGTACTTC
TRBJ1-2 TRBV12-5 . . 12 CASSASNYGYTF TGTGCTAGTTCTGCGAGTAACTATGGCTACACCTTC
TRBJ1-1 TRBV28 . . 15 CASSLWAGSSTEAFF TGTGCCAGCAGTTTGTGGGCGGGATCTAGCACTGAAGCTTTCTTT
TRBJ2-3 TRBV29-1 few . 12 CSVVGNTDTQYF TGCAGCGTTGTTGGGAACACAGATACGCAGTATTTT
TRBJ1-2 TRBV12-3/TRBV12-4 few . 13 CAVGRTTNYGYTF TGTGCTGTCGGCAGAACAACTAACTATGGCTACACCTTC